This T cell receptor (beta chain) derives from a study of blood T cell repertoires in COVID-19. Study-wide background: Material from acute and convalescent COVID-19 was sourced from the United States, Italy and Spain. T cells, B-cell-depleted T cells, or PBMCs supplied cDNA or gDNA.

Between the trimmed V and J ends, which lost 1 base and 0 bases, there was a span of 8 bases. In germline, CDR1 is KGHSH, CDR2 LQKENI. This CDR3 has 15 amino acids. Original analysis: Researchers report that nucleated cell counts were estimated from reference gene primer amplification. Sequencing was performed with immunoSEQ multiplex PCR; in TCRdb, only in-frame clones are kept and a portion is missing. V and J calls and clone size are as listed in that table; D and trimming were resolved from the DNA. The sample contains over 85,000 clones, roughly four fifths of which appear only once. The genes are TRBV18 and TRBJ2-3, with no clear D. Sequencing used peripheral blood. The TCR originated in a woman aged 55-75 years with acute or convalescent COVID-19. DNA for the CDR3: TGTGCCAGCTCACCACGGCGGTCTAGCACAGATACGCAGTATTTT. Protein product: CASSPRRSSTDTQYF.